This is a list of T cell receptor beta chains from one sample in a study of shared clonotypes between healthy human individuals. Profiling relied on immunoSEQ multiplex PCR, and the TCRdb table lists in-frame clones only, not all of them. Of around 2.1 million clones in the sample, 90% to 96% were seen once. The sample was naive CD4+ T cells sorted from blood. The receptors derive from a man between 18 and 29 years old in good health. Both conserved end residues are part of each CDR3. The order of the fields is V gene, clone size, D gene, J gene, CDR3 protein, CDR3 DNA. A D gene is named only where the DNA matches it firmly. Some rows mark clone size as missing; the rest say once, few, many or name a class of expanded clone.

>TRBV29-1|NA|NA|TRBJ1-2
CSVYRDGGLGYGYTF
TGCAGCGTGTATCGGGACGGAGGTTTGGGCTATGGCTACACCTTC
>TRBV9|NA|NA|TRBJ1-6
CASSGWRNNSPLHF
TGTGCCAGCAGCGGGTGGAGAAATAATTCACCCCTCCACTTT
>TRBV9|NA|NA|TRBJ2-3
CASSVGASPSTDTQYF
TGTGCCAGCAGCGTAGGAGCATCTCCTAGCACAGATACGCAGTATTTT
>TRBV7-9|NA|TRBD2|TRBJ2-7
CASSLARGGYEQYF
TGTGCCAGCAGCTTAGCGCGGGGGGGCTACGAGCAGTACTTC
>TRBV4-1|NA|TRBD2|TRBJ2-1
CASSPSRLGLAGTGEQFF
TGCGCCAGCAGCCCCAGCCGACTGGGACTAGCGGGGACCGGTGAGCAGTTCTTC
>TRBV7-9|NA|TRBD1|TRBJ1-2
CASSKGQSNYGYTF
TGTGCCAGCAGCAAGGGACAGTCTAACTATGGCTACACCTTC
>TRBV5-1|once|NA|TRBJ2-5
CASSLRDTKETQYF
TGCGCCAGCAGCTTGCGGGACACTAAAGAGACCCAGTACTTC
>TRBV6-5|NA|NA|TRBJ2-7
CASSAKGVAYEQYF
TGTGCCAGCAGTGCCAAGGGGGTGGCCTACGAGCAGTACTTC
>TRBV10-1|NA|TRBD1|TRBJ1-1
CASRPTDREAEAFF
TGCGCCAGCAGGCCTACTGACAGGGAAGCTGAAGCTTTCTTT
>TRBV14|NA|TRBD2|TRBJ2-1
CASSHFRGLAGVTEQFF
TGTGCCAGCAGCCATTTCCGGGGCCTAGCGGGAGTTACTGAGCAGTTCTTC
>TRBV5-1|NA|TRBD1|TRBJ2-3
CASSLEGTGRAQYF
TGCGCCAGCAGCTTGGAGGGGACAGGGCGTGCGCAGTATTTT
>TRBV5-6|once|NA|TRBJ2-5
CASSSFRGRSWETQYF
TGTGCCAGCAGCTCCTTCCGGGGTCGATCTTGGGAGACCCAGTACTTC
>TRBV5-4|NA|TRBD1|TRBJ2-7
CASSVSGTGAYEQYF
TGTGCCAGCAGCGTGTCCGGGACAGGGGCCTACGAGCAGTACTTC
>TRBV4-2|few|NA|TRBJ1-6
CASSYQATEGSLNSPLHF
TGTGCCAGCAGCTACCAAGCGACTGAGGGGAGTCTGAATTCACCCCTCCACTTT
>TRBV6-5|NA|NA|TRBJ2-5
CASSSSQIGTQYF
TGTGCCAGCAGTTCCTCACAGATCGGGACCCAGTACTTC
>TRBV6-6|NA|NA|TRBJ1-3
CASSYPDGGNTIYF
TGTGCCAGCAGTTACCCGGACGGCGGAAACACCATATATTTT
>TRBV10-3|NA|NA|TRBJ1-6
CAISQGREYNSPLHF
TGTGCCATCAGTCAGGGACGTGAATATAATTCACCCCTCCACTTT
>TRBV7-7|NA|TRBD1|TRBJ2-5
CASSLHRDRGQETQYF
TGTGCTAGCAGCCTTCACCGGGACAGGGGACAGGAGACCCAGTACTTC
>TRBV25-1|NA|NA|TRBJ1-3
CASSEGGRGISGNTIYF
TGTGCCAGCAGTGAAGGAGGGCGGGGGATTTCTGGAAACACCATATATTTT
>TRBV7-6|once|TRBD2|TRBJ2-7
CASSTSSGGAYEQYF
TGTGCCAGCAGCACCTCTAGCGGGGGGGCCTACGAGCAGTACTTC
>TRBV30|NA|TRBD1|TRBJ1-2
CAWTTGRNYGYTF
TGTGCCTGGACGACAGGGAGAAACTATGGCTACACCTTC
>TRBV28|NA|NA|TRBJ2-6
CASSPLVGSGANVLTF
TGTGCCAGCAGTCCCCTGGTAGGATCTGGGGCCAACGTCCTGACTTTC
>TRBV4-1|NA|NA|TRBJ1-2
CASSQGVSTVYGYTF
TGCGCCAGCAGCCAAGGAGTATCGACGGTCTATGGCTACACCTTC
>TRBV7-3|NA|NA|TRBJ1-1
CASSSQGKGNTEAFF
TGTGCCAGCAGCTCACAGGGAAAGGGGAACACTGAAGCTTTCTTT
>TRBV7-9|NA|NA|TRBJ2-3
CASSLTVPTDTQYF
TGTGCCAGCAGCCTAACAGTTCCCACAGATACGCAGTATTTT
>TRBV6-1|NA|NA|TRBJ2-7
CASRELGQSYEQYF
TGTGCCAGCAGGGAATTGGGTCAGTCCTACGAGCAGTACTTC
>TRBV11-2|NA|TRBD2|TRBJ2-7
CASSLAGGPVSEQYF
TGTGCCAGCAGCTTAGCGGGAGGGCCAGTTAGCGAGCAGTACTTC
>TRBV29-1|NA|TRBD2|TRBJ2-1
CSVPGLAVYNEQFF
TGCAGCGTTCCGGGACTAGCGGTTTACAATGAGCAGTTCTTC
>TRBV9|NA|NA|TRBJ2-5
CASSVSDGTQYF
TGTGCCAGCAGCGTATCGGACGGGACCCAGTACTTC
>TRBV7-8|NA|NA|TRBJ1-4
CASSLDGHPTGEKLFF
TGTGCCAGCAGCTTAGATGGGCATCCCACGGGGGAAAAACTGTTTTTT
>TRBV7-8|NA|TRBD1|TRBJ1-1
CASSMTGWGTEAFF
TGTGCCAGCAGCATGACAGGGTGGGGCACTGAAGCTTTCTTT
>TRBV19|NA|NA|TRBJ1-5
CASSPHGAGMRSNQPQHF
TGTGCCAGTAGTCCGCACGGAGCAGGAATGAGGAGCAATCAGCCCCAGCATTTT
>TRBV7-2|NA|TRBD2|TRBJ2-3
CASSQERRREGLRYF
TGTGCCAGCAGTCAAGAGCGGCGGCGGGAGGGCCTGCGGTATTTT
>TRBV7-9|NA|NA|TRBJ2-1
CASSPVITGNEQFF
TGTGCCAGCAGCCCAGTTATCACCGGCAATGAGCAGTTCTTC
>TRBV5-1|once|NA|TRBJ2-1
CASSPGTGQFF
TGCGCCAGCAGCCCCGGGACTGGCCAGTTCTTC
>TRBV11-2|NA|NA|TRBJ2-2
CASSFPGSIFRGELFF
TGTGCCAGCAGCTTCCCCGGTTCCATTTTCAGAGGGGAGCTGTTTTTT
>TRBV11-2|NA|NA|TRBJ2-7
CASSGQGYEQYF
TGTGCCAGCAGCGGTCAGGGCTACGAGCAGTACTTC
>TRBV5-1|NA|TRBD1|TRBJ2-7
CASSSDRAGYEQYF
TGCGCCAGCAGCTCGGACAGGGCCGGGTACGAGCAGTACTTC
>TRBV27|NA|NA|TRBJ2-1
CASSLSGGDGANEQFF
TGTGCCAGCAGTTTATCGGGCGGGGACGGCGCCAATGAGCAGTTCTTC
>TRBV7-2|few|NA|TRBJ1-2
CASSFDSSYGYTF
TGTGCCAGCAGCTTTGACAGTAGCTATGGCTACACCTTC
>TRBV6-6|NA|NA|TRBJ1-5
CASREISNQPQHF
TGTGCCAGCCGGGAAATTAGCAATCAGCCCCAGCATTTT
>TRBV4-3|NA|NA|TRBJ2-1
CASSQDQVSYNEQFF
TGCGCCAGCAGCCAAGATCAGGTCTCCTACAATGAGCAGTTCTTC
>TRBV29-1|few|NA|TRBJ1-1
CSVSTSQNTEAFF
TGCAGCGTCTCAACCTCACAGAACACTGAAGCTTTCTTT
>TRBV18|NA|NA|TRBJ1-1
CASSIRGNTEAFF
TGTGCCAGCTCAATCAGGGGGAACACTGAAGCTTTCTTT
>TRBV5-1|NA|TRBD1|TRBJ1-4
CASSLEGASNEKLFF
TGCGCCAGCAGCTTGGAGGGGGCCTCTAATGAAAAACTGTTTTTT
>TRBV5-1|NA|NA|TRBJ2-1
CASSLRPGVDNEQFF
TGCGCCAGCAGCTTGCGGCCAGGGGTGGACAATGAGCAGTTCTTC
>TRBV5-5|NA|TRBD1|TRBJ2-3
CASSLGGTGRTDTQYF
TGTGCCAGCAGCTTGGGCGGGACAGGGCGCACAGATACGCAGTATTTT
>TRBV6-6|NA|NA|TRBJ2-5
CATTNFETQYF
TGTGCCACCACTAATTTCGAGACCCAGTACTTC
>TRBV5-1|NA|TRBD1|TRBJ1-4
CASSTTGSNEKLFF
TGCGCCAGCAGCACGACAGGGTCTAATGAAAAACTGTTTTTT
>TRBV29-1|NA|NA|TRBJ1-2
CSVEGSQYGYTF
TGCAGCGTTGAAGGTTCCCAATATGGCTACACCTTC
>TRBV7-9|once|NA|TRBJ2-7
CASSLAGGSDEQYF
TGTGCCAGCAGCTTAGCAGGGGGTAGCGACGAGCAGTACTTC
>TRBV7-9|NA|NA|TRBJ1-5
CASSLAGVGNQPQHF
TGTGCCAGCAGCTTAGCAGGGGTGGGAAATCAGCCCCAGCATTTT
>TRBV27|NA|NA|TRBJ1-3
CASSRGQGNTIYF
TGTGCCAGCAGTAGGGGACAAGGGAACACCATATATTTT
>TRBV7-2|once|NA|TRBJ2-2
CASSSRRGDTGELFF
TGTGCCAGCAGCTCCAGGAGGGGGGACACCGGGGAGCTGTTTTTT
>TRBV18|NA|NA|TRBJ1-5
CASSLLGGQGSNQPQHF
TGTGCCAGCTCATTACTGGGAGGCCAGGGTAGCAATCAGCCCCAGCATTTT